The entry below gives a single T cell receptor (beta chain) sequence along with its context. Its specificity is unknown. The table came from immunoSEQ multiplex PCR; TCRdb's copy has only in-frame clones and leaves some out. In the table there are roughly 120,000 clones, approximately 89% of which are singletons. The CDR3 loop spans 12 amino acids. CDR1 and CDR2 (germline): SQVTM, ANQGSEA. With 3 bases removed from V and 3 bases from J, the gap between germline ends came to 8 bases. This sample stems from a study of OX40 agonist ivuxolimab in advanced cancers. Whole-study context: Previous treatment with anti-PD-1, anti-PD-L1 or anti-CTLA-4 therapy was allowed; 40% had received some. Study observations and caveats: Expanded clones were, on average, more numerous in CD8+ T cells than in CD4+. Certain nonresponders additionally had low normalized T-cell clonal expansion. By week 6 at 0.1 to 3.0 mg/kg, blood CD4+ and CD8+ T cells had expanded clonally.

The chain couples TRBV29-1 to TRBJ1-1; D is perhaps TRBD1 (6 bases). This material consisted of CD4+ or CD8+ T cells sorted from blood, taken in a trial of the OX40 agonist ivuxolimab. This receptor was taken from an adult with an advanced solid tumor such as melanoma, head and neck, liver or kidney cancer. CDR3 bases: TGCAGCGTTGAGGCAGGGGACACTGAAGCTTTCTTT. The encoded protein is CSVEAGDTEAFF.